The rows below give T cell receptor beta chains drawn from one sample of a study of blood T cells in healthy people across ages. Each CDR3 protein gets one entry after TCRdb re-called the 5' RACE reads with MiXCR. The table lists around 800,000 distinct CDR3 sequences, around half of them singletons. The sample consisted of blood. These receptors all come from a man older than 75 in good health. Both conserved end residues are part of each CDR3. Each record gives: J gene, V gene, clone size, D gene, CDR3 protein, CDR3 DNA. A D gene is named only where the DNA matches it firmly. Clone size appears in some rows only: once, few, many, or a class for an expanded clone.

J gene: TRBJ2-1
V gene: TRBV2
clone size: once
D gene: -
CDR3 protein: CASSEEEQLGNEQFF
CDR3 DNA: TGTGCCAGCAGTGAGGAGGAGCAGCTGGGCAATGAGCAGTTCTTC

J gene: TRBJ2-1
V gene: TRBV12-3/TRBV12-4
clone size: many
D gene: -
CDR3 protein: CASSNSPGILFF
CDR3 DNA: TGTGCCAGCAGCAACTCTCCCGGGATCCTGTTCTTC

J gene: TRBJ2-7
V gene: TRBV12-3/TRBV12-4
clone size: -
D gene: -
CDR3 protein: CASSLVGEVQYF
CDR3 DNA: TGTGCCAGCAGTTTAGTCGGAGAAGTGCAGTACTTC

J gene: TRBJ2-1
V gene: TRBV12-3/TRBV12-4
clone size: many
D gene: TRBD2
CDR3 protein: CASTPIPGLGGLGEQFF
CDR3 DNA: TGTGCCAGCACCCCAATACCGGGACTAGGGGGGTTGGGTGAGCAGTTCTTC

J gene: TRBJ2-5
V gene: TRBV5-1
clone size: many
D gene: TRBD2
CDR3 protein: CASSPGLAGAGETQYF
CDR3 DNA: TGCGCCAGCAGCCCGGGACTAGCGGGAGCGGGCGAGACCCAGTACTTC

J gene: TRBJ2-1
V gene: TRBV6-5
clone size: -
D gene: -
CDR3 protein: CASVSGSEQFF
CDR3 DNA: TGTGCCAGCGTCTCGGGTTCTGAGCAGTTCTTC

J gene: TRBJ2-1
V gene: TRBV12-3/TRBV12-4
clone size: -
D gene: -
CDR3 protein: CASRPTGTSYNEQFF
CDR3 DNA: TGTGCCAGCAGACCGACCGGGACTTCCTACAATGAGCAGTTCTTC

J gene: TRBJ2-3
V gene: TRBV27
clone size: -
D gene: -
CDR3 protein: CASSLSVVRGDTDTQYF
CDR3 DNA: TGTGCCAGCAGTTTATCGGTGGTCAGGGGGGACACAGATACGCAGTATTTT

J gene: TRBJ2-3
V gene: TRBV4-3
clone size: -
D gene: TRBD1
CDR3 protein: CASSQGQGVGTQYF
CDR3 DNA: TGCGCCAGCAGCCAAGGACAGGGGGTAGGTACGCAGTATTTT

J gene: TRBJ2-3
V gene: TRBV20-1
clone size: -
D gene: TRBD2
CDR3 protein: CSAPPAGRGTDTQYF
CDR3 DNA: TGCAGTGCTCCGCCAGCGGGAAGAGGCACAGATACGCAGTATTTT

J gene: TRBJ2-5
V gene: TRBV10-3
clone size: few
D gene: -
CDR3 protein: CAIMSGNQETQYF
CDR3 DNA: TGTGCCATCATGTCCGGAAACCAAGAGACCCAGTACTTC

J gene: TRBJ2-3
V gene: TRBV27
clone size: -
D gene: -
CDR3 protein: CASSLSRIDTQYF
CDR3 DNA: TGTGCCAGCAGTTTATCGCGGATAGATACGCAGTATTTT

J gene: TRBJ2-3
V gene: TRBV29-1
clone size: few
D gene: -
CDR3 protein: CSVRGGFSRTDTQYF
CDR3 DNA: TGCAGCGTCCGAGGGGGGTTTTCCCGCACAGATACGCAGTATTTT

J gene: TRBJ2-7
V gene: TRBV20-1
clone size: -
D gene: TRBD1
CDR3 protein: CSARQGFGEQYF
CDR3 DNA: TGCAGTGCTCGACAGGGTTTTGGTGAGCAGTACTTC

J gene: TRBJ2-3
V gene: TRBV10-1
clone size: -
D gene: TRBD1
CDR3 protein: CASSEGQGRTQYF
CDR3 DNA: TGCGCCAGCAGTGAGGGACAGGGCCGAACGCAGTATTTT

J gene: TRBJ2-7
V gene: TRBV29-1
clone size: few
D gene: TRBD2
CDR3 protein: CSVGEGEQYF
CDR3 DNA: TGCAGCGTGGGGGAGGGCGAGCAGTACTTC

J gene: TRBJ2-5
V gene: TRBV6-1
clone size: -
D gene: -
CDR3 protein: CASRETGFQETQYF
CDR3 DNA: TGTGCCAGCAGAGAAACAGGGTTCCAAGAGACCCAGTACTTC

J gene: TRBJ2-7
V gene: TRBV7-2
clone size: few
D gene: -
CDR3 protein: CASSLRHTGEQYF
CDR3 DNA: TGTGCCAGCAGCTTACGACACACAGGCGAGCAGTACTTC

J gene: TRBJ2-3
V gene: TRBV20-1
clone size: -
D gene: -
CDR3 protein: CSARDPVGGTDTQYF
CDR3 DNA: TGCAGTGCTAGAGATCCGGTCGGGGGCACAGATACGCAGTATTTT

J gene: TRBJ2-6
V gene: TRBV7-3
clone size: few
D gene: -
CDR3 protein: CASSTRSSGANVLTF
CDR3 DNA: TGTGCCAGCAGCACTCGGAGCTCTGGGGCCAACGTCCTGACTTTC

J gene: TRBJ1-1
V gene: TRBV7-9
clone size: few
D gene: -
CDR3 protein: CASSSDQAWPTEAFF
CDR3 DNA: TGTGCCAGCAGCTCAGACCAAGCCTGGCCGACTGAAGCTTTCTTT

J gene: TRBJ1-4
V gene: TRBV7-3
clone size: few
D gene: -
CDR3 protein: CASSLKAGPSGRDEKLFF
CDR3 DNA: TGTGCCAGCAGTCTTAAAGCGGGCCCCTCGGGGCGGGATGAAAAACTGTTTTTT

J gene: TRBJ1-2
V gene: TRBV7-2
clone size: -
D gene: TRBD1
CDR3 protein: CASSRDREIHGYTF
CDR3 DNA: TGTGCCAGCAGCCGGGACAGGGAAATACATGGCTACACCTTC

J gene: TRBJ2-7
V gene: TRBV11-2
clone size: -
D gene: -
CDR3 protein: CASSWGPVEQYF
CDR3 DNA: TGTGCCAGCAGCTGGGGACCAGTCGAGCAGTACTTC

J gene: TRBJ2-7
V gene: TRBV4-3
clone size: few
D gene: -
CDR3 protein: CASSQDRQSSYEQYF
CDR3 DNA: TGCGCCAGCAGCCAAGATCGGCAGAGCTCCTACGAGCAGTACTTC

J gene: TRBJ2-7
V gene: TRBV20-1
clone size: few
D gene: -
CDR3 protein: CSASWLGGLYEQYF
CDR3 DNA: TGCAGTGCTAGTTGGCTTGGGGGTTTATACGAGCAGTACTTC

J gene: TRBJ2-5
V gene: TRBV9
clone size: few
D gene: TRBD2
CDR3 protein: CASSVGTSGIQETQYF
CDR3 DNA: TGTGCCAGCAGCGTAGGGACTAGCGGGATACAAGAGACCCAGTACTTC

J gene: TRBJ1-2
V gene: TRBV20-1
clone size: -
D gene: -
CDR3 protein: CSARGTANYGYTF
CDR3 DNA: TGCAGTGCTAGAGGAACCGCGAACTATGGCTACACCTTC

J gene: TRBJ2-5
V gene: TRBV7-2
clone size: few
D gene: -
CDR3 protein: CASSLAYETQYF
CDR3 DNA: TGTGCCAGCAGCTTAGCGTACGAGACCCAGTACTTC

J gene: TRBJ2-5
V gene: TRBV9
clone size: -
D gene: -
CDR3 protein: CASSVGPVETQYF
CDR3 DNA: TGTGCCAGCAGCGTAGGGCCAGTAGAGACCCAGTACTTC

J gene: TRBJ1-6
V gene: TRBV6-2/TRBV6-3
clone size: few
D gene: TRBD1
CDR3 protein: CASSYLTGGASPLHF
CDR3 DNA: TGTGCCAGCAGTTACCTGACAGGGGGCGCATCACCCCTCCACTTT

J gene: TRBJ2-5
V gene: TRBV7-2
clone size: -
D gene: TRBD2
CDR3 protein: CASSFTSGINEQYF
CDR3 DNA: TGTGCCAGCAGCTTTACTAGCGGGATCAATGAGCAGTACTTC

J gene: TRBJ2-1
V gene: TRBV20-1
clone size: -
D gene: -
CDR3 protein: CSAMFGGNLDEQFF
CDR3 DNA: TGCAGTGCGATGTTCGGCGGGAATCTGGATGAGCAGTTCTTC

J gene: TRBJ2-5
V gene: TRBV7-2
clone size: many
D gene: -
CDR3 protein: CASSLASRLETQYF
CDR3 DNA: TGTGCCAGCAGCTTAGCTTCAAGGTTGGAGACCCAGTACTTC

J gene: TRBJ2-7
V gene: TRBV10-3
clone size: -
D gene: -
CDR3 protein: CAISESDAPSHNEQYF
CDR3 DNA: TGTGCCATCAGTGAGTCAGACGCGCCCTCCCACAATGAGCAGTACTTC

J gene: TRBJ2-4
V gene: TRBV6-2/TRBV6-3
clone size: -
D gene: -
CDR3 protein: CASSPGLIQYF
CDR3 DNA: TGTGCCAGCAGTCCCGGGCTGATTCAGTACTTC

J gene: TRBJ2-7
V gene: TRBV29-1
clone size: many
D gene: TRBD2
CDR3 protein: CSVEASGSYEQYF
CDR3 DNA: TGCAGCGTTGAGGCTAGCGGGAGTTACGAGCAGTACTTC